This T cell receptor beta chain is from a study of cytomegalovirus exposure and HLA in healthy donors. At the level of the study: Genotyping of roughly 400 donors showed that around 86% belonged to the Caucasian-associated ancestry cluster. Study-level results: There were reportedly fewer N-insertions in an Asian-associated ancestry cluster than the roughly 670-donor mean, in a later analysis.

With respect to this clone: No antigen is known for it.

PCR used 60 Vbeta primers and 13 Jbeta primers. The repertoire was sequenced with immunoSEQ multiplex PCR; TCRdb's copy has only in-frame clones and lacks some. Found here are about 140,000 clones, roughly four fifths of them singletons; the top ten hold around a tenth. This TCR was recovered from an older woman in good health and CMV-seropositive. Sequencing was done on a sample of PBMCs.

In DNA form, the CDR3 reads TGTGCCAGCAGAAGGGAGGTCACAGATACGCAGTATTTT. Translation: CASRREVTDTQYF. V gene TRBV2 combines with J gene TRBJ2-3; D might be TRBD2 (6 bases). CDR3 length: 13 amino acids. Trimming cost V 6 bases and J 2 bases, with 9 bases left between them. The germline gives CDR1 SNHLY, CDR2 FYNNEI.